This TCR beta chain was captured by sequencing in a study of blood T cell repertoires in COVID-19. Whole-study context: PBMCs, B-cell-depleted T cells, or T cells provided the cDNA or gDNA that made up the material.

Self-reported history from a screening survey and questionnaire set each donor's cohort. In the authors' workflow: How many nucleated cells were present was estimated from reference gene primer amplification. The protocol was immunoSEQ multiplex PCR, while the TCRdb copy is restricted to in-frame clones and leaves out a portion. The V and J calls and clone size are taken from that table; D and trimming were inferred from the DNA. Here the sample spans around 200,000 clones, 85% to 90% being singletons. The germline V and J ends were trimmed by 7 bases and 3 bases, with 12 bases remaining between them. The CDR3 is 12 amino acids. The germline V gene encodes CDR1 SQVTM and CDR2 ANQGSEA. This clone came up many times.

The chain couples TRBV29-1 to TRBJ1-2, with D perhaps TRBD1 (6 bases). This receptor was identified in a woman between 45 and 60 years old in a cohort exposed to, infected with or recovered from COVID-19 (not recorded which). The sample comprised PBMCs or T cells enriched from blood (not recorded which). In nucleotides, the CDR3 is TGCAGCGCTCAGGGGAAGGACTATGGCTACACCTTC. Translated: CSAQGKDYGYTF.